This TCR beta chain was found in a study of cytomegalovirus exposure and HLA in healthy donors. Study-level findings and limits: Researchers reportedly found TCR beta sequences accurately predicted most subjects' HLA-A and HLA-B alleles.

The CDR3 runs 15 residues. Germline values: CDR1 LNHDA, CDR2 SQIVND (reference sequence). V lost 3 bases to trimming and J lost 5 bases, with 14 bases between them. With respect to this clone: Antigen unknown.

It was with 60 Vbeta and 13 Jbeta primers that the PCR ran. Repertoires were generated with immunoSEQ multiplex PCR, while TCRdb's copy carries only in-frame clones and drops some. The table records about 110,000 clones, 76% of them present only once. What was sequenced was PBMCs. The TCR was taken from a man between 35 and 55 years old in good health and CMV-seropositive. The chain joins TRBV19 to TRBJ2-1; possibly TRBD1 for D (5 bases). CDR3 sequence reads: CASSIAQGSNNEQFF. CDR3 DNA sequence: TGTGCCAGTAGTATTGCCCAGGGCTCGAACAATGAGCAGTTCTTC.